These T cell receptor beta chains were read from a single sample in a study of blood T cell repertoires in COVID-19. TCRdb's copy holds only in-frame clones and misses some; the assay was immunoSEQ multiplex PCR. Of about 300,000 clones in the sample, roughly 89% were seen once. The specimen was PBMCs or T cells enriched from blood (not recorded which). These receptor sequences come from a woman in her forties or fifties who had been exposed to COVID-19. CDR3s include the opening cysteine and the closing phenylalanine or tryptophan. Fields, in order: CDR3 length, V gene, J gene, clone size, D gene, CDR3 DNA, CDR3 protein. The D gene is left open where the match is weak. Size values are once, few and many counts, or a class for expanded clones, and some rows have none.

CDR3 length: 13
V gene: TRBV19
J gene: TRBJ2-3
clone size: NA
D gene: NA
CDR3 DNA: TGTGCCAGCGCGGGACAGAAGGCAGATACGCAGTATTTT
CDR3 protein: CASAGQKADTQYF

CDR3 length: 15
V gene: TRBV19
J gene: TRBJ1-1
clone size: NA
D gene: TRBD1
CDR3 DNA: TGTGCCAGTAGTCGACAGGGGGCCATGAACACTGAAGCTTTCTTT
CDR3 protein: CASSRQGAMNTEAFF

CDR3 length: 14
V gene: TRBV19
J gene: TRBJ1-4
clone size: NA
D gene: NA
CDR3 DNA: TGTGCCAGTAGTACGCCGGACGGGGTTGAAAAACTGTTTTTT
CDR3 protein: CASSTPDGVEKLFF

CDR3 length: 14
V gene: TRBV5-4
J gene: TRBJ2-7
clone size: NA
D gene: NA
CDR3 DNA: TGTGCCAGCAGCTCCACAGGGCTCCCCTACGAGCAGTACTTC
CDR3 protein: CASSSTGLPYEQYF

CDR3 length: 15
V gene: TRBV27
J gene: TRBJ1-2
clone size: few
D gene: NA
CDR3 DNA: TGTGCCAGCAGTTTAAGGGCAGGGCTGGACTATGGCTACACCTTC
CDR3 protein: CASSLRAGLDYGYTF

CDR3 length: 15
V gene: TRBV27
J gene: TRBJ1-5
clone size: NA
D gene: TRBD1
CDR3 DNA: TGTGCCAGCAGTCCCGGGACAGGGGGCTCTCAGCCCCAGCATTTT
CDR3 protein: CASSPGTGGSQPQHF

CDR3 length: 15
V gene: TRBV2
J gene: TRBJ1-2
clone size: NA
D gene: TRBD1
CDR3 DNA: TGTGCCAGCACCGAGGGGGCAGTTCGGGACTATGGCTACACCTTC
CDR3 protein: CASTEGAVRDYGYTF

CDR3 length: 12
V gene: TRBV20-1
J gene: TRBJ2-3
clone size: NA
D gene: NA
CDR3 DNA: TGCAGTGCTAGTCCCCAAACAGATACGCAGTATTTT
CDR3 protein: CSASPQTDTQYF

CDR3 length: 17
V gene: TRBV27
J gene: TRBJ2-3
clone size: NA
D gene: NA
CDR3 DNA: TGTGCCAGCAGCCCCGAGGGTTTCTTTCTAAGCACAGATACGCAGTATTTT
CDR3 protein: CASSPEGFFLSTDTQYF

CDR3 length: 15
V gene: TRBV5-4
J gene: TRBJ2-1
clone size: NA
D gene: NA
CDR3 DNA: TGTGCCAGCAGCTTGCGGCAGGGGGGATACAATGAGCAGTTCTTC
CDR3 protein: CASSLRQGGYNEQFF

CDR3 length: 15
V gene: TRBV6-1
J gene: TRBJ1-5
clone size: NA
D gene: NA
CDR3 DNA: TGTGCCAGCAGTGAGCTAGGACAGAGCAATCAGCCCCAGCATTTT
CDR3 protein: CASSELGQSNQPQHF

CDR3 length: 16
V gene: TRBV4-1
J gene: TRBJ1-3
clone size: few
D gene: TRBD1
CDR3 DNA: TGCGCCAGCAGCCCGAGGGACAGGGGGACTGGAAACACCATATATTTT
CDR3 protein: CASSPRDRGTGNTIYF

CDR3 length: 17
V gene: TRBV3-1/TRBV3-2
J gene: TRBJ2-5
clone size: NA
D gene: NA
CDR3 DNA: TGTGCCAGCAGCCAAGATAACGGGGGGCTCTTGGAGGAGACCCAGTACTTC
CDR3 protein: CASSQDNGGLLEETQYF

CDR3 length: 16
V gene: TRBV27
J gene: TRBJ1-5
clone size: NA
D gene: TRBD1
CDR3 DNA: TGTGCCAGCAGTCACTCCACAGGGGCTGACAATCAGCCCCAGCATTTT
CDR3 protein: CASSHSTGADNQPQHF

CDR3 length: 14
V gene: TRBV6-5
J gene: TRBJ2-1
clone size: NA
D gene: TRBD1
CDR3 DNA: TGTGCCAGCAGGTTCAGGGGGCACTACAATGAGCAGTTCTTC
CDR3 protein: CASRFRGHYNEQFF

CDR3 length: 15
V gene: TRBV7-2
J gene: TRBJ2-7
clone size: NA
D gene: NA
CDR3 DNA: TGTGCCAGCAGCTTAGCCGGCGGGGGCGAGTACGAGCAGTACTTC
CDR3 protein: CASSLAGGGEYEQYF

CDR3 length: 14
V gene: TRBV27
J gene: TRBJ1-3
clone size: NA
D gene: TRBD1
CDR3 DNA: TGTGCCAGCAGCCAACAGGGGCCTGGAAACACCATATATTTT
CDR3 protein: CASSQQGPGNTIYF

CDR3 length: 17
V gene: TRBV27
J gene: TRBJ1-1
clone size: once
D gene: TRBD1
CDR3 DNA: TGTGCCAGCAGTTTATCACAGGGGGTGGGTTTAAGGACTGAAGCTTTCTTT
CDR3 protein: CASSLSQGVGLRTEAFF

CDR3 length: 14
V gene: TRBV11-1
J gene: TRBJ1-1
clone size: NA
D gene: TRBD1
CDR3 DNA: TGTGCCAGCAAAGCAGGACAGGGGGCGGCTGAAGCTTTCTTT
CDR3 protein: CASKAGQGAAEAFF

CDR3 length: 13
V gene: TRBV7-6
J gene: TRBJ1-6
clone size: NA
D gene: NA
CDR3 DNA: TGTGCCAGCAGCTTATCGAGGGATTCACCCCTCCACTTT
CDR3 protein: CASSLSRDSPLHF

CDR3 length: 14
V gene: TRBV19
J gene: TRBJ2-1
clone size: NA
D gene: TRBD2
CDR3 DNA: TGTGCCAGTAGTATAGATCGACTAGCGGGGCTTATTGTCTTC
CDR3 protein: CASSIDRLAGLIVF

CDR3 length: 18
V gene: TRBV28
J gene: TRBJ2-3
clone size: NA
D gene: TRBD2
CDR3 DNA: TGTGCCAGCAGTACCGGGACTAGCGGTGCCTTAATCACAGATACGCAGTATTTT
CDR3 protein: CASSTGTSGALITDTQYF

CDR3 length: 14
V gene: TRBV7-2
J gene: TRBJ2-3
clone size: NA
D gene: NA
CDR3 DNA: TGTGCCAGCAGCCCCGCGGCAAGCACAGATACGCAGTATTTT
CDR3 protein: CASSPAASTDTQYF

CDR3 length: 13
V gene: TRBV12-3/TRBV12-4
J gene: TRBJ2-1
clone size: NA
D gene: NA
CDR3 DNA: TGTGCCAGCAGTTCGGCAAAGGGAGGAGGACAGTTCTTC
CDR3 protein: CASSSAKGGGQFF

CDR3 length: 16
V gene: TRBV3-1/TRBV3-2
J gene: TRBJ1-1
clone size: NA
D gene: NA
CDR3 DNA: TGTGCCAGCAGCCCGCCCATACAGGGTATGAACACTGAAGCTTTCTTT
CDR3 protein: CASSPPIQGMNTEAFF

CDR3 length: 15
V gene: TRBV4-1
J gene: TRBJ1-3
clone size: once
D gene: TRBD1
CDR3 DNA: TGCGCCAGCAGCCTAGAGGACAGGGCTGGAAACACCATATATTTT
CDR3 protein: CASSLEDRAGNTIYF

CDR3 length: 14
V gene: TRBV4-1
J gene: TRBJ1-2
clone size: few
D gene: NA
CDR3 DNA: TGCGCCAGTGGGCGGGGGAATACTCTCGATGGCTACACCTTC
CDR3 protein: CASGRGNTLDGYTF

CDR3 length: 12
V gene: TRBV19
J gene: TRBJ1-2
clone size: NA
D gene: NA
CDR3 DNA: TGTGCCAGTAGTAACAGGAGAGGAGGCTACACCTTC
CDR3 protein: CASSNRRGGYTF

CDR3 length: 17
V gene: TRBV4-1
J gene: TRBJ2-4
clone size: once
D gene: NA
CDR3 DNA: TGCGCCAGCAGCCAAGAAGGAGGGACCTTAGCCAAAAACATTCAGTACTTC
CDR3 protein: CASSQEGGTLAKNIQYF

CDR3 length: 19
V gene: TRBV4-1
J gene: TRBJ2-2
clone size: NA
D gene: TRBD2
CDR3 DNA: TGCGCCAGCAGCCCCTTCTTCTTTAGCGGGGGGACGAACACCGGGGAGCTGTTTTTT
CDR3 protein: CASSPFFFSGGTNTGELFF

CDR3 length: 13
V gene: TRBV12-3/TRBV12-4
J gene: TRBJ1-1
clone size: NA
D gene: NA
CDR3 DNA: TGTGCCAGCAGTTATGGCGGGAACACTGAAGCTTTCTTT
CDR3 protein: CASSYGGNTEAFF

CDR3 length: 16
V gene: TRBV12-5
J gene: TRBJ2-5
clone size: once
D gene: TRBD1
CDR3 DNA: TGTGCTAGTGGTTTAGGTGGACGGGACAGCCAAGAGACCCAGTACTTC
CDR3 protein: CASGLGGRDSQETQYF

CDR3 length: 17
V gene: TRBV5-5
J gene: TRBJ2-7
clone size: NA
D gene: TRBD2
CDR3 DNA: TGTGCCAGCAGCTTGGTTTTTGTCGCTAGCGGGGTGTACGAGCAGTACTTC
CDR3 protein: CASSLVFVASGVYEQYF

CDR3 length: 16
V gene: TRBV9
J gene: TRBJ2-1
clone size: NA
D gene: TRBD2
CDR3 DNA: TGTGCCAGCAGCGTAGGAGGGACTAGCGGGGTAAATGAGCAGTTCTTC
CDR3 protein: CASSVGGTSGVNEQFF

CDR3 length: 14
V gene: TRBV2
J gene: TRBJ1-1
clone size: NA
D gene: TRBD1
CDR3 DNA: TGTGCCAGCAGACAGGACAGGGCGAACACTGAAGCTTTCTTT
CDR3 protein: CASRQDRANTEAFF

CDR3 length: 11
V gene: TRBV20-1
J gene: TRBJ1-1
clone size: NA
D gene: NA
CDR3 DNA: TGCGAAGGGGAAATGAACACTGAAGCTTTCTTT
CDR3 protein: CEGEMNTEAFF

CDR3 length: 14
V gene: TRBV30
J gene: TRBJ2-3
clone size: NA
D gene: NA
CDR3 DNA: TGTGCCTGGAGTGTAAGCGGAAAGACAGATACGCAGTATTTT
CDR3 protein: CAWSVSGKTDTQYF

CDR3 length: 13
V gene: TRBV12-3/TRBV12-4
J gene: TRBJ1-1
clone size: NA
D gene: NA
CDR3 DNA: TGTGCCAGCAGTGACTCGGGGGACACTGAAGCTTTCTTT
CDR3 protein: CASSDSGDTEAFF

CDR3 length: 15
V gene: TRBV24-1
J gene: TRBJ1-5
clone size: NA
D gene: TRBD1
CDR3 DNA: TGTGCCACCAGTGATCGACAGGGCGGCAATCAGCCCCAGCATTTT
CDR3 protein: CATSDRQGGNQPQHF

CDR3 length: 16
V gene: TRBV11-2
J gene: TRBJ2-1
clone size: NA
D gene: TRBD1
CDR3 DNA: TGTGCCAGCAGATCAACAGGGGCTCCCTTCGGAAATGAGCAGTTCTTC
CDR3 protein: CASRSTGAPFGNEQFF

CDR3 length: 15
V gene: TRBV5-1
J gene: TRBJ2-1
clone size: NA
D gene: TRBD1
CDR3 DNA: TGCGCCAGCAGCTCCGGGACAGGGGTCACAGGTGAGCAGTTCTTC
CDR3 protein: CASSSGTGVTGEQFF

CDR3 length: 13
V gene: TRBV2
J gene: TRBJ1-6
clone size: NA
D gene: NA
CDR3 DNA: TGTGCCGCCCAGACCGGCGCGGTTTCACCCCTCCACTTT
CDR3 protein: CAAQTGAVSPLHF

CDR3 length: 16
V gene: TRBV27
J gene: TRBJ2-1
clone size: NA
D gene: TRBD2
CDR3 DNA: TGTGCCAGCAGTTCGGCAGCGGGGGACTCTTACAATGAGCAGTTCTTC
CDR3 protein: CASSSAAGDSYNEQFF

CDR3 length: 17
V gene: TRBV15
J gene: TRBJ2-7
clone size: NA
D gene: TRBD2
CDR3 DNA: TGTGCCACCAGCAGTGGAACTAGCGGGGGGATAACCTACGAGCAGTACTTC
CDR3 protein: CATSSGTSGGITYEQYF

CDR3 length: 15
V gene: TRBV18
J gene: TRBJ2-6
clone size: NA
D gene: NA
CDR3 DNA: TGTGCCAGCTCACCTCAGGCAGCTGGGGCCAACGTCCTGACTTTC
CDR3 protein: CASSPQAAGANVLTF

CDR3 length: 14
V gene: TRBV28
J gene: TRBJ1-2
clone size: NA
D gene: TRBD1
CDR3 DNA: TGTGCCAGCACCCAAACCGGGACAGTCTATGGCTACACCTTC
CDR3 protein: CASTQTGTVYGYTF

CDR3 length: 15
V gene: TRBV19
J gene: TRBJ1-5
clone size: few
D gene: NA
CDR3 DNA: TGTGCCAGTAGTTTTTTCGCGCAGGGGCGTCAGCCCCAGCATTTT
CDR3 protein: CASSFFAQGRQPQHF

CDR3 length: 16
V gene: TRBV6-5
J gene: TRBJ2-1
clone size: NA
D gene: TRBD1
CDR3 DNA: TGTGCCAGCAGTTACCGGACAGGGCTTACCGGCAATGAGCAGTTCTTC
CDR3 protein: CASSYRTGLTGNEQFF

CDR3 length: 14
V gene: TRBV27
J gene: TRBJ1-1
clone size: NA
D gene: NA
CDR3 DNA: TGTGCCAGCAGTCCCCGAGGGAGCGGCACTGAAGCTTTCTTT
CDR3 protein: CASSPRGSGTEAFF

CDR3 length: 18
V gene: TRBV21-1
J gene: TRBJ1-5
clone size: NA
D gene: NA
CDR3 DNA: TGTGCCAGCACAAATTGGGCCCTCTTGTCTTATAAGACTCAGCCCCAGCATTTT
CDR3 protein: CASTNWALLSYKTQPQHF

CDR3 length: 16
V gene: TRBV27
J gene: TRBJ2-3
clone size: NA
D gene: NA
CDR3 DNA: TGTGCCAGCAGTCCCAGGAGGACCCTTAGCACAGATACGCAGTATTTT
CDR3 protein: CASSPRRTLSTDTQYF

CDR3 length: 16
V gene: TRBV7-9
J gene: TRBJ2-1
clone size: NA
D gene: TRBD2
CDR3 DNA: TGTGCCAGCAGCCCAGGGACTAGCGGGGGTTTCAATGAGCAGTTCTTC
CDR3 protein: CASSPGTSGGFNEQFF

CDR3 length: 17
V gene: TRBV15
J gene: TRBJ2-7
clone size: once
D gene: NA
CDR3 DNA: TGTGCCACCAGCTTAAATTCCAGCAGGGTTCGAAGAAACGAGCAGTACTTC
CDR3 protein: CATSLNSSRVRRNEQYF

CDR3 length: 14
V gene: TRBV19
J gene: TRBJ1-2
clone size: NA
D gene: NA
CDR3 DNA: TGTGCCAGTAGTACGGACAGTGGGGGAGTTGGCTACACCTTC
CDR3 protein: CASSTDSGGVGYTF

CDR3 length: 13
V gene: TRBV28
J gene: TRBJ1-5
clone size: NA
D gene: NA
CDR3 DNA: TGTGCCAGCAGTACAGGGCTTAATCAGCCCCAGCATTTT
CDR3 protein: CASSTGLNQPQHF

CDR3 length: 14
V gene: TRBV27
J gene: TRBJ1-4
clone size: NA
D gene: TRBD1
CDR3 DNA: TGTGCCAGCAGCCGGACAGGGTCCGGCGAAAAACTGTTTTTT
CDR3 protein: CASSRTGSGEKLFF

CDR3 length: 15
V gene: TRBV6-5
J gene: TRBJ2-7
clone size: NA
D gene: NA
CDR3 DNA: TGTGCCAGCACGCACCTGGGACAAGGAGGATACAAGCAGTACTTC
CDR3 protein: CASTHLGQGGYKQYF